This is a list of T cell receptor beta chains from one sample in a study of shared clonotypes between healthy human individuals. The method was immunoSEQ multiplex PCR; TCRdb's version includes in-frame clones alone and lacks a portion of them. The sample shows about 470,000 clones, around 75% of them seen only once. The sample comprised PBMCs. The origin of the receptors is a woman between 40 and 55 years old in good health. Some clones in this sample may be carry-over from other donors' samples. The CDR3 runs from the conserved cysteine through the conserved F or W. The order of the fields is D gene, clone size, V gene, CDR3 length, J gene, CDR3 protein, CDR3 DNA. D genes are given only for firm matches. Clone size is not always given. Where it is, it says once, few, many or a class for expanded clones.

d_gene: -
abundance: -
v_gene: TRBV7-8
len: 14
j_gene: TRBJ2-5
CDR3aa: CASSFSGTGGTQYF
CDR3nt: TGTGCCAGCAGCTTCAGCGGGACAGGCGGGACCCAGTACTTC

d_gene: -
abundance: -
v_gene: TRBV28
len: 16
j_gene: TRBJ1-5
CDR3aa: CASRRAEIYSNQPQHF
CDR3nt: TGTGCCAGCCGTAGAGCAGAAATCTATAGCAATCAGCCCCAGCATTTT

d_gene: TRBD1
abundance: -
v_gene: TRBV7-2
len: 14
j_gene: TRBJ1-5
CDR3aa: CASSSRGLGQPQHF
CDR3nt: TGTGCCAGCAGCTCTAGGGGGCTGGGGCAGCCCCAGCATTTT

d_gene: TRBD2
abundance: -
v_gene: TRBV6-4
len: 14
j_gene: TRBJ2-2
CDR3aa: CASSDGTSTGELFF
CDR3nt: TGTGCCAGCAGTGACGGGACTAGCACCGGGGAGCTGTTTTTT

d_gene: -
abundance: -
v_gene: TRBV5-4
len: 15
j_gene: TRBJ1-1
CDR3aa: CASSARGGMNTEAFF
CDR3nt: TGTGCCAGCAGCGCCAGGGGTGGAATGAACACTGAAGCTTTCTTT

d_gene: -
abundance: -
v_gene: TRBV30
len: 11
j_gene: TRBJ2-5
CDR3aa: CAWGRLAEQYF
CDR3nt: TGTGCCTGGGGGAGATTAGCAGAGCAGTACTTC

d_gene: -
abundance: -
v_gene: TRBV28
len: 12
j_gene: TRBJ2-7
CDR3aa: CASSTLGRGQYF
CDR3nt: TGTGCCAGCAGTACACTCGGACGGGGGCAGTACTTC

d_gene: -
abundance: -
v_gene: TRBV21-1
len: 17
j_gene: TRBJ1-1
CDR3aa: CASSKPNLLGPNDEAFF
CDR3nt: TGTGCCAGCAGCAAACCCAACCTCCTAGGGCCTAACGATGAAGCTTTCTTT

d_gene: -
abundance: -
v_gene: TRBV29-1
len: 13
j_gene: TRBJ2-5
CDR3aa: CSVESTGQETQYF
CDR3nt: TGCAGCGTTGAAAGTACGGGCCAAGAGACCCAGTACTTC

d_gene: -
abundance: -
v_gene: TRBV5-1
len: 14
j_gene: TRBJ1-4
CDR3aa: CASSLGATNEKLFF
CDR3nt: TGCGCCAGCAGCTTGGGGGCAACTAATGAAAAACTGTTTTTT

d_gene: -
abundance: -
v_gene: TRBV2
len: 13
j_gene: TRBJ2-7
CDR3aa: CASTGALGYEQYF
CDR3nt: TGTGCCAGCACCGGCGCTCTGGGTTACGAGCAGTACTTC

d_gene: -
abundance: -
v_gene: TRBV18
len: 13
j_gene: TRBJ2-7
CDR3aa: CASSQTYGREQYF
CDR3nt: TGTGCCAGCTCACAAACCTATGGTCGAGAGCAGTACTTC

d_gene: TRBD2
abundance: -
v_gene: TRBV29-1
len: 18
j_gene: TRBJ2-3
CDR3aa: CSVVGTSGRAFSTDTQYF
CDR3nt: TGCAGCGTTGTAGGAACTAGCGGGAGGGCCTTTAGCACAGATACGCAGTATTTT

d_gene: TRBD2
abundance: -
v_gene: TRBV27
len: 13
j_gene: TRBJ2-1
CDR3aa: CASSFSGSNEQFF
CDR3nt: TGTGCCAGCAGTTTCAGCGGGAGTAATGAGCAGTTCTTC

d_gene: -
abundance: -
v_gene: TRBV19
len: 12
j_gene: TRBJ2-5
CDR3aa: CASSASQETQYF
CDR3nt: TGTGCCAGTAGTGCCTCCCAAGAGACCCAGTACTTC

d_gene: -
abundance: -
v_gene: TRBV28
len: 15
j_gene: TRBJ1-1
CDR3aa: CASSLGGRWDTEAFF
CDR3nt: TGTGCCAGCAGTTTAGGGGGCAGGTGGGACACTGAAGCTTTCTTT

d_gene: -
abundance: -
v_gene: TRBV6-1
len: 15
j_gene: TRBJ2-7
CDR3aa: CASSEAWANSYEQYF
CDR3nt: TGTGCCAGCAGTGAAGCGTGGGCGAACTCCTACGAGCAGTACTTC

d_gene: -
abundance: -
v_gene: TRBV7-3
len: 14
j_gene: TRBJ2-1
CDR3aa: CASSLRGTYNEQFF
CDR3nt: TGTGCCAGCAGCCTCCGGGGCACCTACAATGAGCAGTTCTTC

d_gene: -
abundance: -
v_gene: TRBV5-8
len: 13
j_gene: TRBJ2-1
CDR3aa: CASSLGGFNEQFF
CDR3nt: TGTGCCAGCAGCTTGGGAGGGTTCAATGAGCAGTTCTTC

d_gene: -
abundance: once
v_gene: TRBV21-1
len: 15
j_gene: TRBJ2-7
CDR3aa: CASSKEQTGGYEQYF
CDR3nt: TGTGCCAGCAGCAAAGAACAGACAGGGGGCTACGAGCAGTACTTC

d_gene: -
abundance: -
v_gene: TRBV5-4
len: 14
j_gene: TRBJ1-2
CDR3aa: CASSVQGSGYGYTF
CDR3nt: TGTGCCAGCAGCGTACAGGGAAGCGGCTATGGCTACACCTTC

d_gene: -
abundance: -
v_gene: TRBV5-6
len: 14
j_gene: TRBJ2-7
CDR3aa: CASSLSPATYEQYF
CDR3nt: TGTGCCAGCAGCTTGTCTCCAGCGACCTACGAGCAGTACTTC

d_gene: -
abundance: -
v_gene: TRBV29-1
len: 13
j_gene: TRBJ1-1
CDR3aa: CSVVQQVNTEAFF
CDR3nt: TGCAGCGTTGTACAACAGGTGAACACTGAAGCTTTCTTT

d_gene: TRBD1
abundance: -
v_gene: TRBV29-1
len: 13
j_gene: TRBJ2-7
CDR3aa: CSVRRQGIGEQYF
CDR3nt: TGCAGCGTTAGGCGACAGGGGATCGGCGAGCAGTACTTC

d_gene: TRBD2
abundance: -
v_gene: TRBV29-1
len: 14
j_gene: TRBJ2-1
CDR3aa: CSVATSGSINEQFF
CDR3nt: TGCAGCGTGGCGACTAGCGGGAGTATCAATGAGCAGTTCTTC

d_gene: -
abundance: -
v_gene: TRBV4-2
len: 16
j_gene: TRBJ2-3
CDR3aa: CASSQDPMGGTDTQYF
CDR3nt: TGTGCCAGCAGCCAAGATCCTATGGGGGGAACAGATACGCAGTATTTT

d_gene: -
abundance: few
v_gene: TRBV2
len: 14
j_gene: TRBJ2-2
CDR3aa: CASLLQANTGELFF
CDR3nt: TGTGCCAGCCTGTTACAAGCGAACACCGGGGAGCTGTTTTTT